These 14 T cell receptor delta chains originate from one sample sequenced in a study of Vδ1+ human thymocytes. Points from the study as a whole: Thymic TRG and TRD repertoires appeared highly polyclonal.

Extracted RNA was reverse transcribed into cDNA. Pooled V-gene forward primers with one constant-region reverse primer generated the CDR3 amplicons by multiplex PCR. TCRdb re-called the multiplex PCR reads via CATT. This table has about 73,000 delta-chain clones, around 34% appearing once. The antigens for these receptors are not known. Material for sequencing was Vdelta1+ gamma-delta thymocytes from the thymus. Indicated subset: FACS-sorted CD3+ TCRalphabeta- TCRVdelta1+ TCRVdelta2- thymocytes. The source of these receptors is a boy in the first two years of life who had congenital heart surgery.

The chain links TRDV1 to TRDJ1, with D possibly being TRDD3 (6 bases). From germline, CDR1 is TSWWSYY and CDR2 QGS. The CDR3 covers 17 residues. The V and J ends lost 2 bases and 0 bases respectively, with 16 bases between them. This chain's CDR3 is CALGETHEGGNTDKLIF. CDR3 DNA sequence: TGTGCTCTTGGGGAAACTCACGAGGGGGGAAACACCGATAAACTCATCTTT.

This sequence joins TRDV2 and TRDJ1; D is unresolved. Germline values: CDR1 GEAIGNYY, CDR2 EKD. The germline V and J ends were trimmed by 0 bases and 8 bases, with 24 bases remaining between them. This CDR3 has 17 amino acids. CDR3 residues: CACDTDVPQTIHGKLIF. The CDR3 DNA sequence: TGTGCCTGTGACACCGATGTCCCACAAACCATACACGGGAAACTCATCTTT.

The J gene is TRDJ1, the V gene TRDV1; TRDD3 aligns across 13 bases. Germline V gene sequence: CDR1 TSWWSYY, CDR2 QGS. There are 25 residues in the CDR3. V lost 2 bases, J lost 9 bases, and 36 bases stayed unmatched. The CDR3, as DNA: TGTGCTCTTGGGGAAAGGAGGGCCCACTACGGGTCGGTATACTGGGGGATACGCGTATCCGAGGAACTCATCTTT. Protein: CALGERRAHYGSVYWGIRVSEELIF.

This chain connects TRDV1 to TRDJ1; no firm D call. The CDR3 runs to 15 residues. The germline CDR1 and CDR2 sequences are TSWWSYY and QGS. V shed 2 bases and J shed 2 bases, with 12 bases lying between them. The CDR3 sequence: CALGEAKDITDKLIF. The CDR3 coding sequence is TGTGCTCTTGGGGAAGCAAAAGATATTACCGATAAACTCATCTTT.

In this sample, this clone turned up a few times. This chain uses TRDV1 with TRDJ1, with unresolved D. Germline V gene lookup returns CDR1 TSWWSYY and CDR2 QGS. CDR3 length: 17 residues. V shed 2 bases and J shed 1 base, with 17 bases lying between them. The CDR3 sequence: CALGEELRRACTDKLIF. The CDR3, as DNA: TGTGCTCTTGGGGAAGAGTTGCGCAGGGCCTGCACCGATAAACTCATCTTT.

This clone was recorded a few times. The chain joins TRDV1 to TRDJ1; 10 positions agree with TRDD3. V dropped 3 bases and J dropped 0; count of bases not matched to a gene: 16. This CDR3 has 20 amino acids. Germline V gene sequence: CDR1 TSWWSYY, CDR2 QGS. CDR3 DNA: TGTGCTCTTGGGGACTACTTCCGGGACTGGGGGATTATGTACACCGATAAACTCATCTTT. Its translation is CALGDYFRDWGIMYTDKLIF.

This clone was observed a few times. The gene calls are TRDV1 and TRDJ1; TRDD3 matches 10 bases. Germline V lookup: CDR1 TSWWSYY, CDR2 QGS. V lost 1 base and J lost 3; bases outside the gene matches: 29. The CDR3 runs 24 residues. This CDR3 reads CALGEHPPFLYWGIIGLRPDKLIF. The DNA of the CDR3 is TGTGCTCTTGGGGAACACCCTCCCTTCCTGTACTGGGGGATTATTGGGTTACGACCCGATAAACTCATCTTT.

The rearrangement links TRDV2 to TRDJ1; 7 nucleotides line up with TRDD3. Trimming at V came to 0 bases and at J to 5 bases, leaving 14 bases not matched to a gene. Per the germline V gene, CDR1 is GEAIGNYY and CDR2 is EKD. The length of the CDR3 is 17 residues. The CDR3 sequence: CACDTRAYWGRTDKLIF. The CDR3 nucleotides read TGTGCCTGTGACACCCGCGCGTACTGGGGACGGACGGATAAACTCATCTTT.

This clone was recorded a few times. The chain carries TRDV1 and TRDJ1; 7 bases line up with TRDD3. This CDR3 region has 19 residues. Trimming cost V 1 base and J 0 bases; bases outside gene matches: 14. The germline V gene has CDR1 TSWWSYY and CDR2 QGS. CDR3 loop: CALGERSPGGLPYTDKLIF. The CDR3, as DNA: TGTGCTCTTGGGGAACGATCCCCTGGGGGGCTCCCGTACACCGATAAACTCATCTTT.

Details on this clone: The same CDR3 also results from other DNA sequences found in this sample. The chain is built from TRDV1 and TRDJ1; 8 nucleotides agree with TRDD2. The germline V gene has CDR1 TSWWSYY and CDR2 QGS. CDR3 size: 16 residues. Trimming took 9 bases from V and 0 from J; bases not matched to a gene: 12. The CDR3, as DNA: TGTGCTCTAACCGCCTTCCTAAGTGGATACACCGATAAACTCATCTTT. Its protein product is CALTAFLSGYTDKLIF.

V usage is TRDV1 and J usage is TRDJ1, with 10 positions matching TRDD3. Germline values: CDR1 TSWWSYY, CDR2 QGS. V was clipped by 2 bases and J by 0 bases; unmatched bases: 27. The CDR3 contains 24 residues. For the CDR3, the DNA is TGTGCTCTTGGGGAATTGCCCTCAGTTCCTACGGACTGGGGGATTCAAGAGTACACCGATAAACTCATCTTT. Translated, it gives CALGELPSVPTDWGIQEYTDKLIF.

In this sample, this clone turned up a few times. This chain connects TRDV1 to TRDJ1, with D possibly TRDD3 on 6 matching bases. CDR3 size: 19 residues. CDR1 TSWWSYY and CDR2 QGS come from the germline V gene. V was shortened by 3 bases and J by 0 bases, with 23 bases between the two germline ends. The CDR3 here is CALGDDGRTLGTYTDKLIF. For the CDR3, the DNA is TGTGCTCTTGGGGACGACGGCAGGACCCTGGGGACCTACACCGATAAACTCATCTTT.

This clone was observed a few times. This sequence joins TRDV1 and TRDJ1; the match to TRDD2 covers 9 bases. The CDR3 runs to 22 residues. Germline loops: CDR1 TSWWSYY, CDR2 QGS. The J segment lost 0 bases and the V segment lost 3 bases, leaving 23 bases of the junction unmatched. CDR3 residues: CALGDPPSYPEGWGPYTDKLIF. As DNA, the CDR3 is TGTGCTCTTGGGGATCCCCCTTCCTACCCAGAGGGTTGGGGGCCGTACACCGATAAACTCATCTTT.

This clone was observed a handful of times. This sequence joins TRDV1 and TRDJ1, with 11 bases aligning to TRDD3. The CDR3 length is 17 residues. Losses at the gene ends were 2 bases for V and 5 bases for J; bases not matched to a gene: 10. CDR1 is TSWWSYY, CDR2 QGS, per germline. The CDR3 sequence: CALGELPSGGYSDKLIF. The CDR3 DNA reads TGTGCTCTTGGGGAATTGCCTTCTGGGGGATACTCGGATAAACTCATCTTT.